The 4 T cell receptor beta chains below were found in one sample sequenced in a study of T cells in Graves' hyperthyroidism and ophthalmopathy. There were TCR beta CDR3 regions amplified from RNA transcripts. The HTBI primer set was used in a first-round RT-PCR of the TCR CDR3. TCRdb independently ran MiXCR on the multiplex PCR reads; one entry per CDR3 protein. The table shows over 250,000 distinct CDR3 sequences, with 15% to 20% occurring only once. The sequencing sample was made of blood. These receptor sequences come from a woman aged 55-69 years with Graves' ophthalmopathy.

This clonotype has just a few counts. V usage is TRBV4-3 and J usage is TRBJ1-2; D is uncertain. Germline CDR1 and CDR2: LGHNA and YSLEER. V dropped 3 bases and J dropped 3 bases, with 5 bases sitting between them. CDR3 length equals 12 residues. The CDR3 sequence: CASSQRDYGYTF. The CDR3 nucleotides read TGCGCCAGCAGCCAGCGGGACTATGGCTACACCTTC.

This clonotype has a count of ten or more. The rearrangement uses TRBV11-2 and TRBJ1-2, with D hard to call. This CDR3 comprises 15 residues. V was cut by 0 bases and J by 8 bases, with 16 bases left in between. The germline CDR1 and CDR2 sequences are SGHAT and FQNNGV. The CDR3 DNA reads TGTGCCAGCAGCTTAGATCTTTCTGCCGCTAACGGCTACACCTTC. As protein: CASSLDLSAANGYTF. Combining the CDR3 with reference TRBV11-2 and TRBJ1-2 gives the whole variable domain EAGVAQSPRYKIIEKRQSVAFWCNPISGHATLYWYQQILGQGPKLLIQFQNNGVVDDSQLPKDRFSAERLKGVDSTLKIQPAKLEDSAVYLCASSLDLSAANGYTFGSGTRLTVV.

As concerns this clonotype: This may come from a read error, since a much larger clone is one base off. The V call is TRBV10-3, the J call TRBJ2-1; 8 bases align to TRBD2. Germline loops: CDR1 ENHRY, CDR2 SYGVKD. The CDR3 loop spans 15 amino acids. CDR3: CAIGEGSGMYNEQFF. CDR3 nucleotide sequence: TGTGCCATCGGTGAAGGTAGCGGGATGTACAATGAGCAGTTCTTC.

Only one count was recorded for this clonotype. A much larger clone lies a single base off, so this may be a read error. The DNA of the CDR3 is TGTGCCATCAGTGAAGGACGGGAAGATACGCAGTATTTT. It yields the protein CAISEGREDTQYF. The chain joins TRBV10-3 to TRBJ2-3, with D maybe TRBD2 (5 bases). Germline CDR1 is ENHRY and CDR2 is SYGVKD. The CDR3 has 13 amino acids. Trimming stripped 3 bases from V and 5 bases from J, with 9 bases between.